Listed below are T cell receptor beta chains from one sample, sequenced in a study of neoadjuvant nivolumab and ipilimumab in lung cancer. Only in-frame clones appear in the TCRdb table, and some are missing; sequencing was by immunoSEQ multiplex PCR. The table records about 38,000 clones, 89% of them present only once. The sequences come from peripheral blood, collected before neoadjuvant nivolumab, alone or with ipilimumab. These receptors came from an adult with non-small cell lung cancer. The CDR3 runs from the conserved cysteine through the conserved F or W. The D gene is left open where the match is weak. Rows may omit the clone size; those that give it use once, few, many or a size class.

j_call cdr3_length v_call d_call clone_size cdr3_nt cdr3_aa
TRBJ2-3 14 TRBV29-1 TRBD1 NA TGCAGCGTTGGATGGGGACAGGGCACAGATACGCAGTATTTT CSVGWGQGTDTQYF
TRBJ1-1 11 TRBV6-5 NA NA TGTGCCAGCAGCGCCTACAGGGAAGCTTTCTTT CASSAYREAFF
TRBJ2-2 18 TRBV9 TRBD1 NA TGTGCCAGCAGCGAGTGGACAGGGGCCTACTCGAACACCGGGGAGCTGTTTTTT CASSEWTGAYSNTGELFF
TRBJ1-5 12 TRBV10-3 TRBD1 NA TGTGCAACAGGGGATGTCAATCAGCCCCAGCATTTT CATGDVNQPQHF
TRBJ2-3 16 TRBV5-6 TRBD2 NA TGTGCCAGCAGCTTTGGTTCGCGGGAGGGGGCAGATACGCAGTATTTT CASSFGSREGADTQYF
TRBJ2-7 16 TRBV7-2 TRBD1 NA TGTGCCAGCAGCTCCGCCGGGACAGGGGGCTCCTACGAGCAGTACTTC CASSSAGTGGSYEQYF
TRBJ2-7 14 TRBV9 NA NA TGTGCCAGCAGCGTAGGGGTTAACTCCTACGAGCAGTACTTC CASSVGVNSYEQYF
TRBJ2-1 14 TRBV14 NA NA TGTGCCAGCAGCCAATCCATAGCCCCGAATGAGCAGTTCTTC CASSQSIAPNEQFF
TRBJ2-3 16 TRBV5-5 TRBD2 NA TGTGCCAGCACCACTAGCGGGAGCCGCAGCACAGATACGCAGTATTTT CASTTSGSRSTDTQYF
TRBJ2-2 16 TRBV4-1 NA once TGCGCCAGCAGCCACCCCCAGACGACGAACACCGGGGAGCTGTTTTTT CASSHPQTTNTGELFF
TRBJ2-3 15 TRBV9 NA once TGTGCCAGCAGCGCCGGAGTAGCGTTCACAGATACGCAGTATTTT CASSAGVAFTDTQYF
TRBJ2-1 12 TRBV30 NA NA TGTGCCTGGAGTAGACTAGGAGATAAGCAGTTCTTC CAWSRLGDKQFF
TRBJ2-2 16 TRBV5-4 NA NA TGTGCCAGCAGCTTGGAGGAGAGGCAGACCACCGGGGAGCTGTTTTTT CASSLEERQTTGELFF
TRBJ2-6 17 TRBV7-9 NA few TGTGCCAGCAGCTTAAAACCCAGGGGAGCTGGGGCCAACGTCCTGACTTTC CASSLKPRGAGANVLTF
TRBJ2-3 14 TRBV29-1 NA NA TGCAGCGCGAGGAGAGGGGTCGGTACAGATACGCAGTATTTT CSARRGVGTDTQYF
TRBJ2-5 16 TRBV25-1 TRBD1 NA TGTGCCAGCAGTCCCGGGACAGGGGGCGCAGGGGGGACCCAGTACTTC CASSPGTGGAGGTQYF
TRBJ2-5 17 TRBV7-2 NA NA TGTGCCAGCAGCGCTGATCGTTCGCGGGCAGGGCGTCAGACCCAGTACTTC CASSADRSRAGRQTQYF
TRBJ2-7 15 TRBV13 NA NA TGTGCCAGCAGCTCGCCCCTCACAGGGGGGGCCGAGCAGTACTTC CASSSPLTGGAEQYF
TRBJ2-1 15 TRBV7-3 TRBD2 few TGTGCCAGCAGCCCGACAGCGGGAGGGTACAATGAGCAGTTCTTC CASSPTAGGYNEQFF
TRBJ1-4 14 TRBV30 NA NA TGTGCCTGGAGTCAGGATGCAACTAATGAAAAACTGTTTTTT CAWSQDATNEKLFF
TRBJ2-7 15 TRBV19 TRBD1 NA TGTGCCAGTAGTATAGATCTCGGACAGGGTTACGAGCAGTACTTC CASSIDLGQGYEQYF
TRBJ2-1 15 TRBV5-6 NA NA TGTGCCAGCAGCTCCCACGGGGCCCCATACAATGAGCAGTTCTTC CASSSHGAPYNEQFF
TRBJ2-6 16 TRBV18 NA once TGTGCCAGCTCACCATCCGATCTGGCTGGGGCCAACGTCCTGACTTTC CASSPSDLAGANVLTF
TRBJ1-1 13 TRBV27 NA NA NA CASSLVMGTEAFF
TRBJ2-3 13 TRBV5-1 NA NA TGCGCCAGCAGCTCAACTAGCACAGATACGCAGTATTTT CASSSTSTDTQYF
TRBJ2-7 12 TRBV30 NA NA TGTGCCTGGAGTGGGTCGGGGTACGAGCAGTACTTC CAWSGSGYEQYF
TRBJ2-1 15 TRBV9 TRBD2 once TGTGCCAGCACTCCCACCTACGGGGGGGACGGTGAGCAGTTCTTC CASTPTYGGDGEQFF
TRBJ2-5 14 TRBV28 TRBD2 NA TGTGCCAGCAGTCTCTGGGGGGGAGGTGAGACCCAGTACTTC CASSLWGGGETQYF
TRBJ2-7 12 TRBV6-1 NA NA TGTGCCAGCAGGGACAGTGCCTACGAGCAGTACTTC CASRDSAYEQYF
TRBJ2-3 16 TRBV7-9 TRBD1 NA TGTGCCAGCAGCTTAGCAGGACAGGGGGCTGGAGATACGCAGTATTTT CASSLAGQGAGDTQYF
TRBJ1-2 13 TRBV6-5 NA NA TGTGCCAGCAGGGCAGACGGGAATTATGGCTACACCTTC CASRADGNYGYTF
TRBJ2-1 14 TRBV7-9 NA NA TGTGCCAGCAGCGCGACGGCCCATGGGAGTGAGCAGTTCTTC CASSATAHGSEQFF
TRBJ2-1 14 TRBV6-6 NA medium-sized TGTGCCAGCAGTTACAAGGAGGAATACAATGAGCAGTTCTTC CASSYKEEYNEQFF
TRBJ2-7 12 TRBV18 NA NA TGTGCCAGCTCACCAGAGGGGTACGAGCAGTACTTC CASSPEGYEQYF
TRBJ2-2 16 TRBV7-9 NA NA TGTGCCAGCAGCTTAGGGGGGGAGACGTTCACCGGGGAGCTGTTTTTT CASSLGGETFTGELFF
TRBJ2-3 14 TRBV6-6 NA few TGTGCCAGCAGTTACGGGCAGAACACAGATACGCAGTATTTT CASSYGQNTDTQYF
TRBJ2-1 15 TRBV28 NA NA TGTGCCACTTCCGCACGTCGTCTCGGAGGCAATGAGCAGTTCTTC CATSARRLGGNEQFF